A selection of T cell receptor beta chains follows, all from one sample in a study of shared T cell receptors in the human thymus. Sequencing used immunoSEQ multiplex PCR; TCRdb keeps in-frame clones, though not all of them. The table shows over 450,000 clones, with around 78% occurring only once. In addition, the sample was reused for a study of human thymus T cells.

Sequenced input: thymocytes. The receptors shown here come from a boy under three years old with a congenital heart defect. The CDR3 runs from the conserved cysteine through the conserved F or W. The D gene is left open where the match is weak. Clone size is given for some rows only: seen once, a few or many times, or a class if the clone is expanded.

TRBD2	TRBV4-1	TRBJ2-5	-	TGCGCCAGCAGCCCATTAGCGGGAGGACGGGAGACCCAGTACTTC	CASSPLAGGRETQYF
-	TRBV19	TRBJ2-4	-	TGTGCCAGTAGTCCCCGGAGGATAGCCAAAAACATTCAGTACTTC	CASSPRRIAKNIQYF
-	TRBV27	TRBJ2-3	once	TGTGCCAGCAGTTCCCTTGGGCATGGAAGCACAGATACGCAGTATTTT	CASSSLGHGSTDTQYF
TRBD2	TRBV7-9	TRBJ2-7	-	TGTGCCAGCAGCCGGGGGTCTAGCGGGGCCTACGAGCAGTACTTC	CASSRGSSGAYEQYF
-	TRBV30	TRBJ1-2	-	TGTGCCTCCGGACGGAGGAGGAGGAACTATGGCTACACCTTC	CASGRRRRNYGYTF
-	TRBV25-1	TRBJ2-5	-	TGTGCCAGCAGTGAAAGACTAGTAGAGACCCAGTACTTC	CASSERLVETQYF
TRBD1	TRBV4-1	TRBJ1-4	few	TGCGCCAGCAGCCAGACGGACAGGGGAACTAATGAAAAACTGTTTTTT	CASSQTDRGTNEKLFF
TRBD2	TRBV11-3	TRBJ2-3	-	TGTGCCAGCACCCTGGGTATACTAGCGGGATCCACAGATACGCAGTATTTT	CASTLGILAGSTDTQYF
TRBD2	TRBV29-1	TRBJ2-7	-	TGCAGCGCCGGGGGGTCCTACGAGCAGTACTTC	CSAGGSYEQYF
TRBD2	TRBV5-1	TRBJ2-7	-	TGCGCCAGCAGCTTGGCGGCTAGCGGGTTCGACGAGCAGTACTTC	CASSLAASGFDEQYF
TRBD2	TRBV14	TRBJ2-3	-	TGTGCCAGCAGCCACTCGTTTTTGGCGGGAGGAACCACAGATACGCAGTATTTT	CASSHSFLAGGTTDTQYF
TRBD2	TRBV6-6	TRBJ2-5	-	TGTGCCAGCAGTTATAGGACTAGCGGGGGGAAGGCCCAGTACTTC	CASSYRTSGGKAQYF
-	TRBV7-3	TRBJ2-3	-	TGTGCCAGCAGCCCACAGAAGGCAGATACGCAGTATTTT	CASSPQKADTQYF